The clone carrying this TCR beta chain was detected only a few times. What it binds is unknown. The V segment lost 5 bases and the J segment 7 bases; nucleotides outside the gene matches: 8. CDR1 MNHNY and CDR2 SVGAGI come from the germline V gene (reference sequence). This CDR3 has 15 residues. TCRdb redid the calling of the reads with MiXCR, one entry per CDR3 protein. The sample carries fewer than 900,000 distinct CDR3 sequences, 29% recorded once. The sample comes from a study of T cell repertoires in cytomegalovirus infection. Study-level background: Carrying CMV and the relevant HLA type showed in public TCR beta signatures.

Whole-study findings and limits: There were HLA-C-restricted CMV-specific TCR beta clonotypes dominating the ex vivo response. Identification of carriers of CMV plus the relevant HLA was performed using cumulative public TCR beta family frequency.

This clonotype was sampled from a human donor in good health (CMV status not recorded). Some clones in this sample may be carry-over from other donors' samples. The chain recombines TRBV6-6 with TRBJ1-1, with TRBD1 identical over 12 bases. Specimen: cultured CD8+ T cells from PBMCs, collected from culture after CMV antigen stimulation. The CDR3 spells CASSPRDRGLFEAFF. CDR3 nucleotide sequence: TGTGCCAGCAGTCCGCGGGACAGGGGGCTGTTTGAAGCTTTCTTT.